The rows below give T cell receptor beta chains drawn from one sample of a study of technical replicates of blood from several donors. Using immunoSEQ multiplex PCR, the repertoire was profiled, and TCRdb retains in-frame clones only, with some absent. Counted here are fewer than 90,000 clones, 93% occurring once; the ten biggest clones make up 0.2% to 0.25%. Sequenced material: T cells isolated from PBMCs. These receptor sequences come from a human donor in good health. Each CDR3 is given with its conserved first and last residue. D genes are given only for firm matches. A clone size is listed for some rows: how often the clone was seen (once, few, many), or a class if it is expanded.

V,size,J,D,CDR3,DNA
TRBV4-1,few,TRBJ2-2,-,CASSQLHGELFF,TGCGCCAGCAGCCAGTTACACGGGGAGCTGTTTTTT
TRBV6-1,few,TRBJ2-5,-,CASSEGSGIQTQYF,TGTGCCAGCAGTGAAGGGTCCGGGATTCAGACCCAGTACTTC
TRBV5-4,once,TRBJ2-7,TRBD2,CASSLGGGGGYEQYF,TGTGCCAGCAGCTTGGGGGGGGGTGGTGGCTACGAGCAGTACTTC
TRBV19,-,TRBJ2-7,TRBD2,CASRSPGGYEQYF,TGTGCCAGTAGGTCTCCGGGGGGGTACGAGCAGTACTTC
TRBV28,once,TRBJ2-1,-,CASHRPAGGSSSYNEQFF,TGTGCCAGCCATCGACCGGCCGGGGGATCGTCCTCCTACAATGAGCAGTTCTTC
TRBV7-9,-,TRBJ1-1,-,CASSPKGGSWGAFF,TGTGCCAGCAGCCCTAAAGGGGGTTCTTGGGGAGCTTTCTTT
TRBV4-1,-,TRBJ1-1,-,CASSFGGGMNTEAFF,TGCGCCAGCAGCTTCGGCGGCGGAATGAACACTGAAGCTTTCTTT
TRBV19,-,TRBJ1-1,-,CASSQQASLPLAFF,TGTGCCAGTAGTCAACAGGCGTCTCTTCCATTAGCTTTCTTT
TRBV7-3,-,TRBJ2-3,TRBD1,CASSQDRTDTQYF,TGTGCCAGCAGCCAGGACAGGACAGATACGCAGTATTTT
TRBV5-1,-,TRBJ2-7,TRBD2,CASSLAAGYSYEQYF,TGCGCCAGCAGCTTGGCAGCGGGGTACTCCTACGAGCAGTACTTC
TRBV15,-,TRBJ1-1,-,CATSTRTPMNTEAFF,TGTGCCACCAGCACCCGGACACCGATGAACACTGAAGCTTTCTTT
TRBV25-1,-,TRBJ2-7,TRBD1,CASTGTGSYEQYF,TGTGCCAGCACCGGGACAGGTTCCTACGAGCAGTACTTC
TRBV28,-,TRBJ1-5,TRBD1,CASSRPGTDFYRDQPQHF,TGTGCCAGCAGCCGCCCCGGGACAGATTTTTATAGGGATCAGCCCCAGCATTTT
TRBV28,-,TRBJ1-5,-,CASSLLRPNQPQHF,TGTGCCAGCAGTTTGCTCAGGCCCAATCAGCCCCAGCATTTT
TRBV19,-,TRBJ1-5,-,CASSTGVSNQPQHF,TGTGCCAGTAGTACGGGGGTTAGCAATCAGCCCCAGCATTTT
TRBV9,-,TRBJ2-7,TRBD2,CASSVASGTYEQYF,TGTGCCAGCAGCGTAGCTAGCGGGACATACGAGCAGTACTTC
TRBV28,-,TRBJ2-1,-,CASSPIALLSYNEQFF,TGTGCCAGCAGTCCAATAGCGCTTCTTTCCTACAATGAGCAGTTCTTC
TRBV5-1,-,TRBJ2-7,TRBD1,CASGGTGNYEQYF,TGCGCCAGCGGGGGGACAGGCAACTACGAGCAGTACTTC
TRBV7-9,-,TRBJ1-5,TRBD1,CASSLANTGGRRNQPQHF,TGTGCCAGCAGCTTAGCAAATACAGGGGGCCGAAGGAATCAGCCCCAGCATTTT
TRBV19,-,TRBJ2-7,-,CASSMRGTEQYF,TGTGCCAGTAGTATGAGGGGGACGGAGCAGTACTTC
TRBV30,-,TRBJ1-1,-,CAWGHRRGTEAFF,TGTGCCTGGGGACACCGAAGGGGCACTGAAGCTTTCTTT
TRBV28,-,TRBJ2-5,TRBD2,CASSPTSGSRETQYF,TGTGCCAGCAGCCCCACTAGCGGCTCTAGGGAGACCCAGTACTTC
TRBV9,-,TRBJ2-7,TRBD2,CASSVGLAGSYEQYF,TGTGCCAGCAGCGTAGGACTAGCGGGCTCCTACGAGCAGTACTTC
TRBV5-1,-,TRBJ2-5,-,CASSSLSGSQETQYF,TGCGCCAGCAGCTCTCTCAGCGGATCCCAAGAGACCCAGTACTTC
TRBV9,once,TRBJ2-5,TRBD2,CASSVAAGGETQYF,TGTGCCAGCAGCGTAGCTGCGGGGGGGGAGACCCAGTACTTC
TRBV9,-,TRBJ1-4,TRBD1,CASSSQGQANEKLFF,TGTGCCAGCAGCTCCCAAGGACAGGCTAATGAAAAACTGTTTTTT
TRBV4-1,-,TRBJ2-5,TRBD2,CASSQGYGGGQETQYF,TGCGCCAGCAGCCAAGGATATGGGGGGGGACAAGAGACCCAGTACTTC
TRBV30,-,TRBJ1-5,-,CAWGTGLNQPQHF,TGTGCCTGGGGAACAGGGCTCAATCAGCCCCAGCATTTT
TRBV7-9,-,TRBJ1-2,TRBD1,CASSLTGGRYGYTF,TGTGCCAGCAGCTTAACAGGGGGCAGATATGGCTACACCTTC
TRBV4-1,-,TRBJ2-5,TRBD1,CASSLTGGSGETQYF,TGCGCCAGCAGCCTCACAGGGGGATCTGGAGAGACCCAGTACTTC
TRBV28,-,TRBJ2-7,-,CASREGGRYEQYF,TGTGCCAGCAGAGAGGGAGGACGATACGAGCAGTACTTC
TRBV18,-,TRBJ2-1,TRBD1,CASSPPRTGGSYNEQFF,TGTGCCAGCTCACCACCCAGGACAGGGGGCTCCTACAATGAGCAGTTCTTC
TRBV30,-,TRBJ2-7,-,CAWSGDTGDEQYF,TGTGCCTGGAGTGGAGACACGGGGGACGAGCAGTACTTC
TRBV7-9,-,TRBJ1-2,-,CASSLGGEGRGYTF,TGTGCCAGCAGCTTAGGGGGAGAAGGGCGCGGCTACACCTTC
TRBV19,-,TRBJ2-1,TRBD2,CASSIAASGGAERFF,TGTGCCAGTAGTATAGCTGCTAGCGGGGGGGCCGAGAGGTTCTTC
TRBV2,-,TRBJ2-1,TRBD1,CASSEGTGFHNEQFF,TGTGCCAGCAGTGAGGGGACAGGGTTCCACAATGAGCAGTTCTTC
TRBV15,once,TRBJ2-5,TRBD1,CATSIRGETQYF,TGTGCCACCAGCATCAGGGGGGAGACCCAGTACTTC
TRBV28,-,TRBJ1-3,-,CASSWTDLRSTGNTIYF,TGTGCCAGCAGTTGGACAGACCTACGATCAACTGGAAACACCATATATTTT
TRBV4-2,-,TRBJ1-5,-,CASSQVLNQPQHF,TGTGCCAGCAGCCAAGTGTTAAATCAGCCCCAGCATTTT